One sample yielded the 7 T cell receptor beta chains listed below, sequenced in a study of spatial heterogeneity in lung cancer (dated by TCRdb to 2018 to 2020). The library came from 5' RACE. The instrument given in TCRdb is NextSeq 500. Starting from the raw public reads, TCRdb applied fastp trimming at Q25, assembled clones with MiXCR and retained in-frame beta chains. Under each unique CDR3 protein, matching rows form one entry showing the most common genes and DNA. This sample is represented by tens of thousands of distinct CDR3 sequences; 8% of them were singletons. The top ten clonotypes cover about 7% of the sample. Interpreted using the paper, the time point label stands for: sample taken at primary tumor resection. The sample consisted of PBMCs, taken at surgery. These receptors were collected from a male donor with early-stage non-small cell lung cancer.

The V and J genes are TRBV9 and TRBJ2-1; D may match TRBD1 or TRBD2 (6 bases each). V gave up 6 bases and J gave up 9 bases, with 16 bases separating them. Germline lookup yields CDR1 SGDLS and CDR2 YYNGEE. The CDR3 totals 13 residues. The CDR3 sequence is CASTRGHGGEQFF. The DNA for the CDR3 is TGTGCCAGCACCCGGGGGCACGGAGGTGAGCAGTTCTTC.

The table lists this clonotype with a few counts. V usage is TRBV5-1 and J usage is TRBJ1-2; D gene uncertain. V was trimmed by 4 bases and J by 6 bases, leaving 13 bases between them. Looked up from germline, CDR1 is SGHRS and CDR2 is YFSETQ. The CDR3 spans 13 residues. CDR3 sequence: CASSPEPGNGYTF. As DNA, the CDR3 is TGCGCCAGCAGCCCGGAGCCCGGTAATGGCTACACCTTC.

V usage is TRBV7-3 and J usage is TRBJ1-3; perhaps TRBD1 as D (6 bases). CDR3 length equals 15 residues. Germline lookup yields CDR1 SGHTA and CDR2 FQGTGA. V shed 3 bases and J shed 0 bases, with 9 bases lying between them. The DNA for the CDR3 is TGTGCCAGCAGCTTGGACAGTTTCTCTGGAAACACCATATATTTT. Protein product: CASSLDSFSGNTIYF.

This clonotype was detected ten times or more. V gene TRBV20-1 combines with J gene TRBJ2-7; 8 nucleotides match TRBD2. J was trimmed by 2 bases and V by 5 bases; bases with no gene match: 11. The CDR3 is 15 amino acids. Germline values: CDR1 DFQATT, CDR2 SNEGSKA (reference sequence). CDR3 in DNA: TGCAGTGCTGGGGGGAGCGGGAGTAAAGCCTACGAGCAGTACTTC. Its protein is CSAGGSGSKAYEQYF.

This rearrangement joins TRBV6-6 to TRBJ2-5; unclear D gene. The germline V and J ends were trimmed by 9 bases and 2 bases, with 10 bases remaining between them. This CDR3 has 12 amino acids. CDR1 and CDR2 (germline): MNHNY, SVGAGI (reference sequence). The CDR3 spells CARGLRQETQYF. CDR3 DNA sequence: TGTGCCAGAGGGCTCCGACAAGAGACCCAGTACTTC.

The V and J genes are TRBV7-2 and TRBJ2-1; D call uncertain. The germline CDR1 and CDR2 sequences are SGHTA and FQGNSA. This CDR3 region has 15 residues. V gave up 5 bases and J gave up 6 bases, with 17 bases separating them. The CDR3 coding sequence is TGTGCCAGCAGCCCCCTGGTGGAACTCCGCAATGAGCAGTTCTTC. Translation: CASSPLVELRNEQFF.

This clonotype occurred many times. The chain employs TRBV27 and TRBJ1-6; TRBD1 might be the D (6 bases). The CDR3 is made up of 16 amino acids. From germline, CDR1 is MNHEY and CDR2 SMNVEV (reference sequence). Between the trimmed V and J ends, which lost 5 bases and 3 bases, there was a span of 14 bases. The CDR3 here is CASSPGPQGYNSPLHF. CDR3 nucleotides: TGTGCCAGCAGTCCGGGTCCACAGGGCTATAATTCACCCCTCCACTTT.